The 18 T cell receptor beta chains given below trace back to one sample, sequenced in a study of blood T cell repertoires in COVID-19. The repertoire was sequenced with immunoSEQ multiplex PCR; TCRdb's copy has only in-frame clones and lacks some. The sample contains 270,000 or so clones, about 83% of which appear only once. Sequencing input: peripheral blood. These receptors were collected from a woman aged 45-59 years who had recovered from COVID-19.

The sample holds one count of this clone. The V gene is TRBV5-1, the J gene TRBJ2-3; 13 nucleotides align to TRBD2. The CDR3 has 19 amino acids. Trimming at V came to 1 base and at J to 3 bases, leaving 11 bases not matched to a gene. CDR1 SGHRS and CDR2 YFSETQ come from the germline V gene. CDR3 sequence reads: CASSLFTSGGARGTDTQYF. The CDR3, as DNA: TGCGCCAGCAGCTTGTTTACTAGCGGGGGGGCACGGGGAACAGATACGCAGTATTTT.

The chain recombines TRBV7-9 with TRBJ2-7, with TRBD2 as a possible D gene (6 bases). The CDR3 extends over 15 amino acids. V dropped 5 bases and J dropped 1 base, with 15 bases sitting between them. The germline V gene has CDR1 SEHNR and CDR2 FQNEAQ (reference sequence). CDR3 sequence reads: CASSPPAGLSYEQYF. The CDR3 coding sequence is TGTGCCAGCAGCCCCCCGGCGGGACTTTCCTACGAGCAGTACTTC.

The V gene is TRBV25-1, the J gene TRBJ1-1; perhaps TRBD1 as D (5 bases). CDR3 size: 16 residues. The V gene lost 4 bases and the J gene lost 0 bases, with 15 bases spanning the gap. The V gene's germline CDR1 is MGHDK and CDR2 SYGVNS. The chain's CDR3 is CASSVYDSLMNTEAFF. CDR3 DNA sequence: TGTGCCAGCAGTGTCTACGACAGCCTGATGAACACTGAAGCTTTCTTT.

The chain carries TRBV5-4 and TRBJ1-2; 8 positions agree with TRBD1. CDR1 SGHNT and CDR2 YYREEE come from the germline V gene (reference sequence). With V trimmed by 5 bases and J by 8 bases, 5 bases remained unmatched. The CDR3 is made up of 12 amino acids. The CDR3 nucleotides are TGTGCCAGCAGTCGGACAGGGCGCGGCTACACCTTC. This translates into CASSRTGRGYTF. Supplemented by reference TRBV5-4 and TRBJ1-2, the full variable domain reads ETGVTQSPTHLIKTRGQQVTLRCSSQSGHNTVSWYQQALGQGPQFIFQYYREEENGRGNFPPRFSGLQFPNYSSELNVNALELDDSALYLCASSRTGRGYTFGSGTRLTVV.

In its sample, this clone was seen once. CDR3 sequence: CASSPSGTPRYNEQFF. In DNA form, the CDR3 reads TGTGCCAGCAGTCCCTCTGGGACTCCGCGATACAATGAGCAGTTCTTC. The chain carries TRBV28 and TRBJ2-1, with a weak D call TRBD2 (6 bases). CDR1 is MDHEN, CDR2 SYDVKM, per germline. The CDR3 has 16 residues. Trimming pared 5 bases from V and 4 bases from J, leaving 18 bases between.

The gene calls are TRBV28 and TRBJ1-2; D remains ambiguous. Trimming pared 5 bases from V and 4 bases from J, leaving 14 bases between. The germline gives CDR1 MDHEN, CDR2 SYDVKM. The length of the CDR3 is 14 residues. CDR3 region: CASSKGVDFYGYTF. As DNA, the CDR3 is TGTGCCAGCAGTAAGGGAGTTGACTTCTATGGCTACACCTTC.

The chain joins TRBV6-5 to TRBJ1-3; 8 nucleotides match TRBD1. The CDR3 has 14 amino acids. Germline lookup yields CDR1 MNHEY and CDR2 SVGAGI. V gave up 6 bases and J gave up 1 base; unmatched junction bases: 2. CDR3 region: CASRRDRSGNTIYF. The DNA for the CDR3 is TGTGCCAGCAGAAGGGACAGGTCTGGAAACACCATATATTTT.

The CDR3 loop is CASSFGHRSYGYTF. CDR3 bases: TGTGCCAGCAGTTTCGGACATCGGAGCTATGGCTACACCTTC. The chain is built from TRBV6-2 or TRBV6-3 and TRBJ1-2; D might be TRBD1 (5 bases). Germline V CDR1 and CDR2: MNHEY, SVGEGT. The CDR3 is 14 amino acids. Trimming removed 4 bases at V and 4 bases at J, with 13 bases between.

This clone was found a few times. This rearrangement joins TRBV27 to TRBJ2-7, with 7 bases fitting TRBD2. The V gene's germline CDR1 is MNHEY and CDR2 SMNVEV (reference sequence). The CDR3 totals 14 residues. Trimming cost V 2 bases and J 3 bases; bases outside gene matches: 4. CDR3 in amino acids: CASSLGLGGYEQYF. CDR3 nucleotides: TGTGCCAGCAGTTTAGGACTAGGAGGCTACGAGCAGTACTTC.

About this clone itself: Germline is not matched at one junction end, which may reflect a read error. V and J are TRBV3-1 (or the pseudogene TRBV3-2) and TRBJ2-7; possible D gene TRBD1, 5 bases. The CDR3 has 12 amino acids. From germline, CDR1 is LGHDT and CDR2 YNNKEL (reference sequence). The CDR3 spells CASSQDIGARAF. For the CDR3, the DNA is TGTGCCAGCAGCCAAGACATAGGGGCCCGAGCCTTC.

The rearrangement joins TRBV7-2 to TRBJ1-1; D is possibly TRBD1 (6 bases). V was shortened by 5 bases and J by 9 bases, with 19 bases between the two germline ends. Looked up from germline, CDR1 is SGHTA and CDR2 is FQGNSA. The CDR3 consists of 14 residues. The CDR3 DNA sequence: TGTGCCAGCAGCCCAGGGGCAGGGAGGGCGAAAGCTTTCTTT. It yields the protein CASSPGAGRAKAFF.

The chain has TRBV7-2 and TRBJ1-5; D is uncertain. V was pared by 2 bases and J by 1 base, with 9 bases between. CDR3 length: 15 amino acids. CDR1 SGHTA and CDR2 FQGNSA come from the germline V gene. This CDR3 reads CASSLQVGSNQPQHF. The DNA for the CDR3 is TGTGCCAGCAGCTTACAGGTTGGGAGCAATCAGCCCCAGCATTTT.

The chain links TRBV19 to TRBJ2-1, with 11 positions matching TRBD2. CDR3 length equals 16 residues. In germline, CDR1 is LNHDA, CDR2 SQIVND (reference sequence). J lost 9 bases, V lost 6 bases, and 13 bases had no gene match. The CDR3 DNA follows: TGTGCCAGTAGCTTCCTAGCGGGGGGAATCTCGATTGAGCAGTTCTTC. Encoded protein: CASSFLAGGISIEQFF.

The chain is built from TRBV29-1 and TRBJ2-3, with 10 bases aligning to TRBD1. Germline values: CDR1 SQVTM, CDR2 ANQGSEA. V was clipped by 6 bases and J by 3 bases; unmatched bases: 12. CDR3 length: 16 amino acids. In DNA form, the CDR3 reads TGCAGCGTCGGGCAGACAGGGGGCCTTTTTACAGATACGCAGTATTTT. Translated: CSVGQTGGLFTDTQYF.

The chain carries TRBV24-1 and TRBJ1-6, with 11 bases lining up with TRBD1. The V gene's germline CDR1 is KGHDR and CDR2 SFDVKD. The CDR3 has 20 residues. V lost 7 bases and J lost 8; bases outside the gene matches: 21. CDR3 in DNA: TGTGCCACCAGACTCCACCCGGGACAGGGGGTCTACCAGGGGGATTCACCCCTCCACTTT. As protein: CATRLHPGQGVYQGDSPLHF.

This chain joins TRBV30 and TRBJ2-1, with 9 positions matching TRBD2. The V segment lost 0 bases and the J segment 10 bases; nucleotides outside the gene matches: 4. Germline V CDR1 and CDR2: GTSNPN, SVGIG (reference sequence). The CDR3 totals 13 residues. The CDR3 region has the DNA TGTGCCTGGAGTGTACAGGCGGGAGGGGAGCAGTTCTTC. Its protein is CAWSVQAGGEQFF.

This clone is a singleton in its sample. In nucleotides, the CDR3 is TGTGCCAGCAGCTTACTAGCGGGATTCACAGATACGCAGTATTTT. The encoded protein is CASSLLAGFTDTQYF. The V call is TRBV7-2, the J call TRBJ2-3; TRBD2 agrees at 9 bases. The junction had 2 bases not matched to a gene; V was cut back by 2 bases and J by 2 bases. This CDR3 has 15 residues. CDR1 is SGHTA and CDR2 is FQGNSA in the germline V gene.

The chain couples TRBV7-9 to TRBJ1-2; D gene unclear. Germline-derived CDR1 and CDR2 are SEHNR and FQNEAQ (reference sequence). CDR3 size: 13 residues. V lost 1 base and J 7 bases, leaving 10 bases between the germline ends. This CDR3 is CASSLGGVSGYTF. The CDR3 DNA sequence: TGTGCCAGCAGCTTAGGCGGGGTTTCTGGCTACACCTTC.